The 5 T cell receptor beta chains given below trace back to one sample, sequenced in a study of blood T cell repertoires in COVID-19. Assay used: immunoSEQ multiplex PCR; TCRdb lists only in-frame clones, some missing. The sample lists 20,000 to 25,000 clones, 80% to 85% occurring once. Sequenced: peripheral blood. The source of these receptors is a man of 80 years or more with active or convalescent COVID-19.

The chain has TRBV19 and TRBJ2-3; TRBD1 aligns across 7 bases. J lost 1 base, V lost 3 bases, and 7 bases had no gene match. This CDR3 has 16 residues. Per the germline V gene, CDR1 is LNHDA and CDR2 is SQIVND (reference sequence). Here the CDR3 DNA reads TGTGCCAGTAGTATCGGTCCAGGGGGAGGCACAGATACGCAGTATTTT. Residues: CASSIGPGGGTDTQYF.

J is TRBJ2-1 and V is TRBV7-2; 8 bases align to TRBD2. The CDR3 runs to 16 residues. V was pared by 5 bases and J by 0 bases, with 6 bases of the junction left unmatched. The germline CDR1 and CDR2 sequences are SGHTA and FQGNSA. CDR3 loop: CASSGPGTSSYNEQFF. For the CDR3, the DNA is TGTGCCAGCAGCGGTCCCGGGACTAGCTCCTACAATGAGCAGTTCTTC.

For the CDR3, the DNA is TGTGCCAGCAGGGGGCGGGGCTTATGGACCGGGGAGCTGTTTTTT. This translates into CASRGRGLWTGELFF. This chain links TRBV6-5 with TRBJ2-2; perhaps TRBD2 as D (6 bases). The germline CDR1 and CDR2 sequences are MNHEY and SVGAGI. Trimming cost V 6 bases and J 5 bases, with 16 bases left between them. The CDR3 totals 15 residues.

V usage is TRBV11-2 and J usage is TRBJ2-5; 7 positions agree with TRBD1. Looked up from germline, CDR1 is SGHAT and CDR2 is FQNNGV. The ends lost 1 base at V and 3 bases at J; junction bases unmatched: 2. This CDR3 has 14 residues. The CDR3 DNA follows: TGTGCCAGCAGCTTAGTAGGACAGGAAGAGACCCAGTACTTC. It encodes CASSLVGQEETQYF.

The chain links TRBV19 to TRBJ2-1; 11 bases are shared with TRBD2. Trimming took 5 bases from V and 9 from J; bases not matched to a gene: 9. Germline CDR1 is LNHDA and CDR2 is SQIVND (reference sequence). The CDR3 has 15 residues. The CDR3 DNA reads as TGTGCCAGTAGTGCGGGGACTAGCGGAAAAGGTGAGCAGTTCTTC. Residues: CASSAGTSGKGEQFF.